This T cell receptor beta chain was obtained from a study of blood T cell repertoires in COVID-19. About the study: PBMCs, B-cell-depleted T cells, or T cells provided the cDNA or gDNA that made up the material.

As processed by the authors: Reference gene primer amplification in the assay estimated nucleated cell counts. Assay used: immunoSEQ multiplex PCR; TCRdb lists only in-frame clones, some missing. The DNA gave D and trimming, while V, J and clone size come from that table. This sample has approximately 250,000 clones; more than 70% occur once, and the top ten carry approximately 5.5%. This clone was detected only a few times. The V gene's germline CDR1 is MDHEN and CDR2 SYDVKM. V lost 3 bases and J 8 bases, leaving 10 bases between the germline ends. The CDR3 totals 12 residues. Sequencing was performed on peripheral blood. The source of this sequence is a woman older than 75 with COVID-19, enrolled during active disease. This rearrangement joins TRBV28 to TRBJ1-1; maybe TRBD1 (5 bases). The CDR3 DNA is TGTGCCAGCAGTTTGCAGGGTGGAGAAGCTTTCTTT. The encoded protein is CASSLQGGEAFF.